This is a list of T cell receptor beta chains from one sample in a study of T cell responses to AZD1222 COVID-19 vaccine. The data were produced by immunoSEQ multiplex PCR, yet TCRdb's version contains in-frame clones alone and is incomplete. Here the sample spans fewer than 130,000 clones, roughly 90% being singletons. The material sequenced was peripheral blood, taken on day 0 of AZD1222 vaccination. Receptors originate from an adult in good health. Both conserved end residues are part of each CDR3. A D gene is named only where the DNA matches it firmly. The size field is filled for only some rows; it gives once, few, many or a size class.

D gene: TRBD1; clone size: -; J gene: TRBJ1-1; V gene: TRBV4-1; CDR3 protein: CASSRGDRGYTEAFF; CDR3 DNA: TGCGCCAGCAGCCGAGGAGACAGGGGATACACTGAAGCTTTCTTT
D gene: TRBD2; clone size: -; J gene: TRBJ2-7; V gene: TRBV19; CDR3 protein: CASTTSVGEQYF; CDR3 DNA: TGTGCCAGTACGACTAGCGTAGGAGAGCAGTACTTC
D gene: TRBD1; clone size: -; J gene: TRBJ2-2; V gene: TRBV27; CDR3 protein: CASSPRYDRANTGELFF; CDR3 DNA: TGTGCCAGCAGTCCGAGATACGACAGGGCAAACACCGGGGAGCTGTTTTTT
D gene: -; clone size: -; J gene: TRBJ2-7; V gene: TRBV2; CDR3 protein: CASSKGQPYEQYF; CDR3 DNA: TGTGCCAGCAGTAAAGGACAGCCCTACGAGCAGTACTTC
D gene: -; clone size: -; J gene: TRBJ1-2; V gene: TRBV19; CDR3 protein: CASISGSHGYTF; CDR3 DNA: TGTGCCAGTATTTCAGGGTCTCATGGCTACACCTTC
D gene: TRBD2; clone size: -; J gene: TRBJ2-5; V gene: TRBV5-1; CDR3 protein: CASSTAGGRETQYF; CDR3 DNA: TGCGCCAGCAGCACCGCGGGGGGGCGGGAGACCCAGTACTTC
D gene: -; clone size: -; J gene: TRBJ2-2; V gene: TRBV4-3; CDR3 protein: CASSQAASDTGELFF; CDR3 DNA: TGCGCCAGCAGCCAGGCTGCGTCGGACACCGGGGAGCTGTTTTTT
D gene: -; clone size: -; J gene: TRBJ1-5; V gene: TRBV29-1; CDR3 protein: CSVALGSDNQPQHF; CDR3 DNA: TGCAGCGTTGCCCTGGGGAGCGACAATCAGCCCCAGCATTTT
D gene: -; clone size: -; J gene: TRBJ2-2; V gene: TRBV4-2; CDR3 protein: CASSQGPTSTGELFF; CDR3 DNA: TGTGCCAGCAGCCAAGGCCCCACGAGCACCGGGGAGCTGTTTTTT
D gene: -; clone size: -; J gene: TRBJ2-1; V gene: TRBV9; CDR3 protein: CASSEAVAGIYNEQFF; CDR3 DNA: TGTGCCAGCAGTGAAGCAGTGGCAGGGATCTACAATGAGCAGTTCTTC
D gene: -; clone size: -; J gene: TRBJ1-5; V gene: TRBV19; CDR3 protein: CASKFPYDSNQPQHF; CDR3 DNA: TGTGCCAGTAAATTTCCTTACGATAGCAATCAGCCCCAGCATTTT
D gene: -; clone size: -; J gene: TRBJ1-4; V gene: TRBV6-6; CDR3 protein: CASRWTATNEKLFF; CDR3 DNA: TGTGCCAGCCGGTGGACAGCAACTAATGAAAAACTGTTTTTT
D gene: TRBD2; clone size: -; J gene: TRBJ2-5; V gene: TRBV6-6; CDR3 protein: CASRRDYPETQYF; CDR3 DNA: TGTGCCAGCAGAAGGGACTACCCGGAGACCCAGTACTTC
D gene: -; clone size: once; J gene: TRBJ1-3; V gene: TRBV21-1; CDR3 protein: CASSKGSDSGNTIYF; CDR3 DNA: TGTGCCAGCAGCAAAGGTTCCGACTCTGGAAACACCATATATTTT
D gene: -; clone size: -; J gene: TRBJ1-3; V gene: TRBV11-2; CDR3 protein: CASSSGLDSGNTIYF; CDR3 DNA: TGTGCCAGCAGCTCTGGACTCGACTCTGGAAACACCATATATTTT
D gene: -; clone size: -; J gene: TRBJ2-4; V gene: TRBV12-3/TRBV12-4; CDR3 protein: CASSWTGNIQYF; CDR3 DNA: TGTGCCAGCAGTTGGACTGGAAACATTCAGTACTTC
D gene: -; clone size: -; J gene: TRBJ2-1; V gene: TRBV4-2; CDR3 protein: CASSIYNEQFF; CDR3 DNA: TGTGCCAGCAGCATCTACAATGAGCAGTTCTTC
D gene: -; clone size: -; J gene: TRBJ2-5; V gene: TRBV14; CDR3 protein: CASSQGIMTQYF; CDR3 DNA: TGTGCCAGCAGCCAAGGGATTATGACCCAGTACTTC
D gene: -; clone size: -; J gene: TRBJ1-2; V gene: TRBV5-5; CDR3 protein: CASSLAAGLDGYTF; CDR3 DNA: TGTGCCAGCAGCTTGGCGGCAGGGTTGGATGGCTACACCTTC
D gene: -; clone size: -; J gene: TRBJ2-7; V gene: TRBV5-1; CDR3 protein: CASSLDRSYEQYF; CDR3 DNA: TGCGCCAGCAGCTTGGACAGGTCCTACGAGCAGTACTTC
D gene: TRBD1; clone size: -; J gene: TRBJ2-7; V gene: TRBV7-9; CDR3 protein: CASSPAGQGVYEQYF; CDR3 DNA: TGTGCCAGCAGCCCAGCGGGACAGGGGGTTTACGAGCAGTACTTC
D gene: -; clone size: -; J gene: TRBJ1-6; V gene: TRBV13; CDR3 protein: CASSLRAGSSPLHF; CDR3 DNA: TGTGCCAGCAGCTTACGCGCAGGGTCCTCACCCCTCCACTTT
D gene: TRBD2; clone size: -; J gene: TRBJ2-1; V gene: TRBV28; CDR3 protein: CASSLYGTSGSFEQFF; CDR3 DNA: TGTGCCAGCAGTTTATACGGGACTAGCGGGAGTTTTGAGCAGTTCTTC
D gene: -; clone size: -; J gene: TRBJ2-2; V gene: TRBV21-1; CDR3 protein: CASSKDRTLYTGELFF; CDR3 DNA: TGTGCCAGCAGCAAAGATAGGACTTTGTACACCGGGGAGCTGTTTTTT
D gene: -; clone size: -; J gene: TRBJ1-1; V gene: TRBV7-9; CDR3 protein: CASSLAQGWGTEAFF; CDR3 DNA: TGTGCCAGCAGCTTAGCTCAGGGCTGGGGCACTGAAGCTTTCTTT
D gene: TRBD1; clone size: -; J gene: TRBJ2-1; V gene: TRBV7-6; CDR3 protein: CASSNTGTGTYNEQFF; CDR3 DNA: TGTGCCAGCAGCAATACCGGGACAGGGACATACAATGAGCAGTTCTTC
D gene: -; clone size: -; J gene: TRBJ2-1; V gene: TRBV28; CDR3 protein: CASTRLEVGEQFF; CDR3 DNA: TGTGCCAGCACTCGATTGGAGGTGGGTGAGCAGTTCTTC
D gene: -; clone size: -; J gene: TRBJ2-7; V gene: TRBV27; CDR3 protein: CASSLTSSYEQYF; CDR3 DNA: TGTGCCAGCAGTTTAACAAGCTCCTACGAGCAGTACTTC
D gene: -; clone size: -; J gene: TRBJ2-1; V gene: TRBV6-2/TRBV6-3; CDR3 protein: CASSLLRSGVGEQFF; CDR3 DNA: TGTGCCAGCAGTCTCCTCAGGTCCGGGGTAGGTGAGCAGTTCTTC
D gene: -; clone size: -; J gene: TRBJ1-6; V gene: TRBV21-1; CDR3 protein: CASSCPQTRGNSPLHF; CDR3 DNA: TGTGCCAGCAGCTGCCCCCAGACCAGGGGAAATTCACCCCTCCACTTT
D gene: -; clone size: -; J gene: TRBJ2-2; V gene: TRBV24-1; CDR3 protein: CATSDFRTIPGELFF; CDR3 DNA: TGTGCCACCAGTGATTTCCGAACAATCCCCGGGGAGCTGTTTTTT
D gene: -; clone size: once; J gene: TRBJ2-7; V gene: TRBV11-3; CDR3 protein: CASSLDHGDEQYF; CDR3 DNA: TGTGCCAGCAGCTTAGATCACGGTGACGAGCAGTACTTC
D gene: -; clone size: -; J gene: TRBJ2-3; V gene: TRBV4-3; CDR3 protein: CASSQDPAGARGADTQYF; CDR3 DNA: TGCGCCAGCAGCCAAGATCCCGCGGGGGCGAGAGGGGCAGATACGCAGTATTTT
D gene: -; clone size: -; J gene: TRBJ1-2; V gene: TRBV2; CDR3 protein: CASSVGLIGYTF; CDR3 DNA: TGTGCCAGCAGCGTTGGACTTATCGGCTACACCTTC
D gene: TRBD2; clone size: -; J gene: TRBJ2-3; V gene: TRBV7-3; CDR3 protein: CASSRTSGGADTQYF; CDR3 DNA: TGTGCCAGCAGCCGGACTAGCGGGGGGGCAGATACGCAGTATTTT
D gene: -; clone size: -; J gene: TRBJ2-2; V gene: TRBV30; CDR3 protein: CAWSGQRDTGELFF; CDR3 DNA: TGTGCCTGGAGTGGCCAGCGGGACACCGGGGAGCTGTTTTTT
D gene: -; clone size: -; J gene: TRBJ1-1; V gene: TRBV7-2; CDR3 protein: CASSFRPESEAFF; CDR3 DNA: TGTGCCAGCAGCTTTCGGCCGGAGAGCGAAGCTTTCTTT
D gene: -; clone size: -; J gene: TRBJ1-4; V gene: TRBV6-2/TRBV6-3; CDR3 protein: CASSYSGGTNEKLFF; CDR3 DNA: TGTGCCAGCAGTTACTCAGGCGGTACTAATGAAAAACTGTTTTTT
D gene: TRBD1; clone size: once; J gene: TRBJ1-2; V gene: TRBV5-6; CDR3 protein: CASSRGQENYGYTF; CDR3 DNA: TGTGCCAGCAGCCGGGGACAGGAAAACTATGGCTACACCTTC
D gene: TRBD1; clone size: -; J gene: TRBJ1-5; V gene: TRBV7-2; CDR3 protein: CASSLGTTGAQPQHF; CDR3 DNA: TGTGCCAGCAGCTTAGGAACCACAGGGGCTCAGCCCCAGCATTTT